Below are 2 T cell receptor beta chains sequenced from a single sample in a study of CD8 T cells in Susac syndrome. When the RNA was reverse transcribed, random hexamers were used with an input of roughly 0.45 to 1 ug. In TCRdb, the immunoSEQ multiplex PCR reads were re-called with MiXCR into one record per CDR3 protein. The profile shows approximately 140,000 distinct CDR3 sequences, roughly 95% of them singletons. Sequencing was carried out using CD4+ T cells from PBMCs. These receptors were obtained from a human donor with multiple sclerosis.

The CDR3 sequence: CASSRTPGTASSGNTIYF. The CDR3 nucleotides read TGTGCCAGCAGCCGGACCCCCGGGACAGCAAGCTCTGGAAACACCATATATTTT. The J gene is TRBJ1-3, the V gene TRBV7-6; 7 bases line up with TRBD1. This CDR3 region has 18 residues. Germline CDR1 and CDR2: SGHVS and FNYEAQ. Losses at the gene ends were 5 bases for V and 0 bases for J; bases not matched to a gene: 13.

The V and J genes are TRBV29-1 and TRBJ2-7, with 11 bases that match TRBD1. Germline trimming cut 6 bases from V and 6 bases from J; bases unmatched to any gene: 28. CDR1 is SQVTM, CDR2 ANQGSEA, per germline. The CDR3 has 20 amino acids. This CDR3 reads CSVVGSGTGGLDRLNIEQYF. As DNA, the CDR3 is TGCAGCGTCGTAGGTTCCGGGACAGGGGGTCTCGATCGTCTTAATATCGAGCAGTACTTC.